This T cell receptor beta chain was captured by sequencing in a study of cytomegalovirus exposure and HLA in healthy donors. The CDR3 runs to 16 residues. With V trimmed by 0 bases and J by 2 bases, 3 bases remained unmatched. Germline V CDR1 and CDR2: SGDLS, YYNGEE. For this clone: Its antigen is not identified.

General study findings and limits: 87-base-pair reads could not separate some V segments, including TRBV6-2 and TRBV6-3. It was reported that the classifier diagnosed cytomegalovirus status with high specificity and sensitivity in both the original and validation cohorts. HLA alleles showed associations with about 15,000 TCR beta sequences in a later analysis, at a 0.05 false discovery rate. Later, TCR association rates were found to vary by HLA locus, highest for DRB1 and lowest for HLA-C.

PCR primers comprised 60 Vbeta and 13 Jbeta primers. Profiling relied on immunoSEQ multiplex PCR, and the TCRdb table lists in-frame clones only, not all of them. The table includes roughly 120,000 clones, over 75% detected once. This clonotype was sampled from a man aged 30-40 years in good health and CMV-seronegative. Sample: PBMCs. V gene TRBV9 combines with J gene TRBJ2-3; 10 positions agree with TRBD2. The CDR3 nucleotides are TGTGCCAGCAGCGTAGGACTAGCGGGCCTCACAGATACGCAGTATTTT. Amino acid sequence: CASSVGLAGLTDTQYF.